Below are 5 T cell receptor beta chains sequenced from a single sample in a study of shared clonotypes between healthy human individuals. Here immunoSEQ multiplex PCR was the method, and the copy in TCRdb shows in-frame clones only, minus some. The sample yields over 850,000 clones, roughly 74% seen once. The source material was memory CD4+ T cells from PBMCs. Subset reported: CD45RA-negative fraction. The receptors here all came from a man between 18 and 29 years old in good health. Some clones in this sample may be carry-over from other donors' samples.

This CDR3 is CAISESGHQETQYF. In nucleotides, the CDR3 is TGTGCCATCAGTGAGTCGGGACACCAAGAGACCCAGTACTTC. The gene calls are TRBV10-3 and TRBJ2-5; D is tentatively TRBD1 or TRBD2 (5 bases each). CDR1 and CDR2 from the germline V gene are ENHRY and SYGVKD. This CDR3 has 14 amino acids. With 0 bases removed from V and 0 bases from J, the gap between germline ends came to 5 bases.

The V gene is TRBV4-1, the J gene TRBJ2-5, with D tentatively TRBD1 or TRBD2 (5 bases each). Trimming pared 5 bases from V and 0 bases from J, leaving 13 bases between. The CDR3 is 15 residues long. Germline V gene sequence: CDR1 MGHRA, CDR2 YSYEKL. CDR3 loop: CASSARGRDQETQYF. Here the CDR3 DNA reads TGCGCCAGCAGCGCCCGGGGACGGGACCAAGAGACCCAGTACTTC.

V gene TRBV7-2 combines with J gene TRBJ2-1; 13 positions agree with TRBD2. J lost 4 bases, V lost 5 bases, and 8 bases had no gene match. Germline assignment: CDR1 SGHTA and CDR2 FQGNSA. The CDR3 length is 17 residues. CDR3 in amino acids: CASSQGLAGPRYNEQFF. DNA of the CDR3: TGTGCCAGCAGCCAGGGACTAGCGGGACCGAGATACAATGAGCAGTTCTTC.

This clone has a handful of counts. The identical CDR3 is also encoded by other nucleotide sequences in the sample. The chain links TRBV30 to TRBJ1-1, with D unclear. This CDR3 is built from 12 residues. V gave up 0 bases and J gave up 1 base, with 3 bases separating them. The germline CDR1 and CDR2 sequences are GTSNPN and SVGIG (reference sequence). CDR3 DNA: TGTGCCTGGAGTGTGGGGAACACTGAAGCTTTCTTT. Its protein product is CAWSVGNTEAFF.

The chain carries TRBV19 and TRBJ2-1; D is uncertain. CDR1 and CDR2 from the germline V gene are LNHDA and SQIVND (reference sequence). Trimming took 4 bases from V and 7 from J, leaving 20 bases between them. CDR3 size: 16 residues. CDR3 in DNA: TGTGCCAGTAGTACCGGGCGAATTCCCTTACCGAATGAGCAGTTCTTC. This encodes CASSTGRIPLPNEQFF.